A selection of T cell receptor beta chains follows, all from one sample in a study of control samples from healthy donors and cancer patients. Profiled with immunoSEQ multiplex PCR; TCRdb holds only in-frame clones, not every one. Of 150,000 to 200,000 clones listed, around 90% are singletons. The source material was blood. These receptors all stem from a man aged 25-45 years in good health. The CDR3 runs from the conserved cysteine through the conserved F or W. A D gene is named only where the DNA matches it firmly. Expanded clones get a size class; other rows say once, few or many, or leave the size out.

j_call v_call clone_size d_call cdr3_nt cdr3_aa
TRBJ2-7 TRBV6-2/TRBV6-3 . TRBD2 TGTGCCAGCAGTCGAGCACCGGGACTAGTCCACGAGCAGTACTTC CASSRAPGLVHEQYF
TRBJ2-5 TRBV19 . TRBD2 TGTGCCACCAGGCCCCGGACTAGCGGACAAGAGACCCAGTACTTC CATRPRTSGQETQYF
TRBJ2-3 TRBV6-2/TRBV6-3 . . TGTGCCAGCAGTCGTAGCGATACGCAGTATTTT CASSRSDTQYF
TRBJ1-1 TRBV9 . . TGTGCCAGCAGCGTGGTGCGGGGGAACACTGAAGCTTTCTTT CASSVVRGNTEAFF
TRBJ2-2 TRBV11-3 . TRBD1 TGTGCCAGCAGCCGAAGACAGGGGAACACCGGGGAGCTGTTTTTT CASSRRQGNTGELFF
TRBJ1-2 TRBV27 . . TGTGCCAGCAGTTTACGGGGGGTGTCTAACTATGGCTACACCTTC CASSLRGVSNYGYTF
TRBJ1-2 TRBV3-1/TRBV3-2 once . TGTGCCAGCAGCCAAAAAGATTATGGCTACACCTTC CASSQKDYGYTF
TRBJ2-5 TRBV11-2 . . TGTGCCAGCAGCTTAGCCCGCGGGTCTCAAGAGACCCAGTACTTC CASSLARGSQETQYF
TRBJ2-1 TRBV6-2/TRBV6-3 . . TGTGCCAGCAGCCACACCGACAGGTACATGGAAAATGAGCAGTTCTTC CASSHTDRYMENEQFF
TRBJ1-6 TRBV2 . . TGTGCCAGCTTCTTGGACCAGGGAATCGGGTCCCTCCACTTT CASFLDQGIGSLHF
TRBJ2-1 TRBV10-3 . . TGTGCCATCGAAGAGAACAATGAGCAGTTCTTC CAIEENNEQFF
TRBJ1-2 TRBV6-5 . TRBD1 TGTGCCAGCAGTACCCGGACAGGGGGAGATGGCTACACCTTC CASSTRTGGDGYTF
TRBJ2-1 TRBV7-3 few . TGTGCCAGCAGCCTCTTGTCGGGAGCTACCTACAATGAGCAGTTCTTC CASSLLSGATYNEQFF
TRBJ1-1 TRBV10-3 . TRBD1 TGTGCCATCAGACCGGGACAGGGGGCAGCAAACACTGAAGCTTTCTTT CAIRPGQGAANTEAFF
TRBJ2-5 TRBV5-6 . TRBD2 TGTGCCAGCAGCGGGTGGGGACTAGCGGGGGAAGATCAAGAGACCCAGTACTTC CASSGWGLAGEDQETQYF
TRBJ1-2 TRBV27 . TRBD1 TGTGCCAGCAGTCCTACAGGGGTCGGGGTTGGCTACACCTTC CASSPTGVGVGYTF
TRBJ1-6 TRBV11-3 . . TGTGCCAGCAGCCTATCGGGGCCGAATTCACCCCTCCACTTT CASSLSGPNSPLHF
TRBJ2-7 TRBV15 . TRBD2 TGTGCCACCAGCAGGTATACCGGGACTAGCAGCTACGAGCAGTACTTC CATSRYTGTSSYEQYF
TRBJ1-5 TRBV7-9 . TRBD1 TGTGCCAGCAGCCCCGGGACAGTCAGCAATCAGCCCCAGCATTTT CASSPGTVSNQPQHF
TRBJ1-4 TRBV29-1 . . TGCAGCGTTGTGGCTCCTAATGAAAAACTGTTTTTT CSVVAPNEKLFF
TRBJ2-3 TRBV6-2/TRBV6-3 . . TGTGCCAGCAGTGATAGGGGGGGCCGAGATACGCAGTATTTT CASSDRGGRDTQYF
TRBJ1-6 TRBV6-5 once . TGTGCCAGCAGTTACCTCACGCCTAATTCACCCCTCCACTTT CASSYLTPNSPLHF
TRBJ2-3 TRBV7-3 . . TGTGCCAGCAGTCTGAGGGGGACAAGCACAGATACGCAGTATTTT CASSLRGTSTDTQYF
TRBJ1-4 TRBV3-1/TRBV3-2 once . TGTGCCAGCAGCCAAGAGGGTGTTACGGGTGAAAAACTGTTTTTT CASSQEGVTGEKLFF
TRBJ2-3 TRBV9 . . TGTGCCAGCAGCGTCGGGTCGGAAGGGGATACGCAGTATTTT CASSVGSEGDTQYF
TRBJ1-2 TRBV19 . . TGTGCCAGTAGTAAAGGGATCTATGGCTACACCTTC CASSKGIYGYTF
TRBJ2-7 TRBV6-2/TRBV6-3 . . TGTGCCAGCAGCTCCTATGACTTGACCTACGAGCAGTACTTC CASSSYDLTYEQYF
TRBJ2-1 TRBV27 . . TGTGCCAGCAGTCGTTCGGAAGGCGATGAGCAGTTCTTC CASSRSEGDEQFF
TRBJ2-7 TRBV6-2/TRBV6-3 . TRBD2 TGTGCCAGCAGATACAGCGGGGGTACCTACGAGCAGTACTTC CASRYSGGTYEQYF
TRBJ2-1 TRBV19 . . TGTGCCAGTAGGGGCGGCGGGGCCCCCTACAATGAGCAGTTCTTC CASRGGGAPYNEQFF
TRBJ2-7 TRBV5-8 . . TGTGCCAGCAGCTTGGTGGGGGGAAAAAACGAGCAGTACTTC CASSLVGGKNEQYF
TRBJ1-1 TRBV4-1 once . TGCGCCAGCAGCCAAGTTACGAGGGGGACGAACACTGAAGCTTTCTTT CASSQVTRGTNTEAFF
TRBJ1-6 TRBV7-3 . TRBD1 TGTGCCAGCAGCCCCAGACAGGGAAAAAATTCACCCCTCCACTTT CASSPRQGKNSPLHF
TRBJ1-1 TRBV5-1 few . TGCGCCAGCAGCCGGGGGGACGGACCTAACACTGAAGCTTTCTTT CASSRGDGPNTEAFF
TRBJ2-2 TRBV28 . . TGTGCCAGTGTGGGGAACACCGGGGAGCTGTTTTTT CASVGNTGELFF
TRBJ2-2 TRBV3-1/TRBV3-2 . . TGTGCCAGCAGCCAAGGGGGGGACACCGGGGAGCTGTTTTTT CASSQGGDTGELFF
TRBJ2-7 TRBV7-2 . TRBD1 TGTGCCAGCAGCCGCTCAGGGGGAAAGTTCGAGCAGTACTTC CASSRSGGKFEQYF
TRBJ1-5 TRBV28 . . TGTGCCAGCAGTTACCAGGGACGGGACAATCAGCCCCAGCATTTT CASSYQGRDNQPQHF
TRBJ2-1 TRBV3-1/TRBV3-2 once . TGTGCCAGCAGCCGAATCAGGGAGTTCGGGTATGAGCAGTTCTTC CASSRIREFGYEQFF
TRBJ1-2 TRBV9 . . TGTGCCAGCAGCGCTTCAAGTCCCCAGGGCTACACCTTC CASSASSPQGYTF
TRBJ1-2 TRBV7-9 . TRBD1 TGTGCCAGCAGCTTAAACCGACAGGGTTTAGATGGCTACACCTTC CASSLNRQGLDGYTF
TRBJ1-2 TRBV5-4 . TRBD1 TGTGCCAGCAGCTCTAGGGAGGGGGCGAGGGGCTACACCTTC CASSSREGARGYTF
TRBJ1-5 TRBV19 . . TGTGCCAGTAGTATAGTCGACAGTCACGGTCAGCCCCAGCATTTT CASSIVDSHGQPQHF
TRBJ1-6 TRBV9 . TRBD1 TGTGCCAGCAGCGTCCGGGACAGGAATAATTCACCCCTCCACTTT CASSVRDRNNSPLHF